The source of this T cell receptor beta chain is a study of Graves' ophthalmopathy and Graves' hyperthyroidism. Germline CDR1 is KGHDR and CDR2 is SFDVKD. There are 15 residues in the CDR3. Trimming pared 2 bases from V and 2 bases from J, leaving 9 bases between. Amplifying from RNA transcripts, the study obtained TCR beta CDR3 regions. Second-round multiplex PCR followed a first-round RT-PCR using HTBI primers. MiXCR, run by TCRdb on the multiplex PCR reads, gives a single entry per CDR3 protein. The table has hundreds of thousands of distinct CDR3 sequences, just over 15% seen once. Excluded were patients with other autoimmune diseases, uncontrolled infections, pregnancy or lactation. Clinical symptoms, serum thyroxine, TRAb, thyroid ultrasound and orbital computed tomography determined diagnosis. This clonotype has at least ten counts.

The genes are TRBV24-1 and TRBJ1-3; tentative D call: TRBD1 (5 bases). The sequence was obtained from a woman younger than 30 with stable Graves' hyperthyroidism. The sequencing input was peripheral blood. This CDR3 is CATSDSGDPGNTIYF. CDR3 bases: TGTGCCACCAGTGATTCGGGGGACCCTGGAAACACCATATATTTT.